These 27 T cell receptor beta chains were sequenced from one sample in a study of cytomegalovirus exposure and HLA in healthy donors. PCR amplification relied on 60 Vbeta primers (plus 13 Jbeta primers). Generated by immunoSEQ multiplex PCR, the TCRdb table keeps only in-frame clones and is missing some. The table lists about 200,000 clones, roughly 80% of them singletons. The specimen sequenced was PBMCs. The source of these receptors is a man aged 30 to 45 in good health and CMV-seronegative.

The genes are TRBV2 and TRBJ2-1; TRBD2 might be the D (6 bases). The CDR3 runs to 16 residues. Per the germline V gene, CDR1 is SNHLY and CDR2 is FYNNEI. V was cut by 6 bases and J by 6 bases, with 21 bases left in between. The CDR3 nucleotides read TGTGCCAGCAGCGATGCAGTGGGGGGTTTCCTCAATGAGCAGTTCTTC. As protein: CASSDAVGGFLNEQFF.

The CDR3 DNA reads as TGTGCCAGCAGCCCTCCGAGCGGTGGCTCCTATAATTCACCCCTCCACTTT. This sequence encodes CASSPPSGGSYNSPLHF. The V call is TRBV11-3, the J call TRBJ1-6; D is undetermined. The germline V gene encodes CDR1 SGHNT and CDR2 YENEEA. CDR3 length: 17 residues. V was clipped by 5 bases and J by 0 bases, with 14 bases between them.

The chain couples TRBV27 to TRBJ1-1; D might be TRBD1 (6 bases). This CDR3 region has 13 residues. The ends were cut back, 6 bases at V and 1 base at J, with 9 bases in the middle. CDR1 MNHEY and CDR2 SMNVEV come from the germline V gene (reference sequence). The DNA of the CDR3 is TGTGCCAGCAGCCCGGGACAGAACACTGAAGCTTTCTTT. It translates to CASSPGQNTEAFF.

The rearrangement uses TRBV7-8 and TRBJ2-5, with 9 positions matching TRBD2. CDR3 length: 14 residues. The germline V gene encodes CDR1 SGHVS and CDR2 FQNEAQ. With 5 bases clipped from V and 4 bases from J, the junction kept 5 bases outside the gene matches. CDR3 nucleotide sequence: TGTGCCAGCAGCCCCGGGACTAGCCGAGAGACCCAGTACTTC. Translating it yields CASSPGTSRETQYF.

This clone was seen only a few times. The chain is built from TRBV13 and TRBJ1-1, with a weak D call TRBD1 (5 bases). The V gene lost 3 bases and the J gene lost 0 bases, with 8 bases spanning the gap. This CDR3 is built from 14 residues. Per germline, CDR1 PRHDT and CDR2 FYEKMQ (reference sequence). DNA of the CDR3: TGTGCCAGCAGCTTCCGACAGCTGAACACTGAAGCTTTCTTT. This gives the protein CASSFRQLNTEAFF.

V gene TRBV5-1 combines with J gene TRBJ1-4; 7 bases are shared with TRBD1. The CDR3 contains 17 residues. J lost 1 base, V lost 0 bases, and 6 bases had no gene match. Germline assignment: CDR1 SGHRS and CDR2 YFSETQ. The CDR3 DNA sequence: TGCGCCAGCAGCTTGGACAGGGGAGGAGGAACTAATGAAAAACTGTTTTTT. Its translation: CASSLDRGGGTNEKLFF.

The chain is built from TRBV9 and TRBJ2-1; weak D call: TRBD2 (6 bases). Trimming pared 1 base from V and 8 bases from J, leaving 10 bases between. The V gene's germline CDR1 is SGDLS and CDR2 YYNGEE. The CDR3 is made up of 13 amino acids. The CDR3 DNA sequence: TGTGCCAGCAGCGTACGGGGGAGCGATGAGCAGTTCTTC. Protein product: CASSVRGSDEQFF.

The chain uses TRBV19 and TRBJ1-2; D remains unclear. This CDR3 has 12 residues. Germline V gives CDR1 LNHDA, CDR2 SQIVND (reference sequence). The germline V and J ends were trimmed by 5 bases and 1 base, with 5 bases remaining between them. The CDR3 sequence: CASSEDNYGYTF. CDR3 nucleotides: TGTGCCAGTAGTGAGGATAACTATGGCTACACCTTC.

The CDR3 here is CASTSGQGFYGYTF. The CDR3, as DNA: TGTGCCAGCACTTCGGGACAGGGGTTCTATGGCTACACCTTC. J is TRBJ1-2 and V is TRBV2, with TRBD1 matching 10 bases. V lost 7 bases and J lost 4; bases outside the gene matches: 6. Germline V gene data show CDR1 as SNHLY and CDR2 as FYNNEI. The CDR3 consists of 14 residues.

This clone came up a few times. The chain combines TRBV6-1 with TRBJ2-7; D might be TRBD2 (7 bases). The germline V gene has CDR1 MNHNS and CDR2 SASEGT. The ends were cut back, 4 bases at V and 1 base at J, with 20 bases in the middle. The CDR3 sequence is 17 residues long. This CDR3 is CASSAPAGGGRSYEQYF. CDR3 bases: TGTGCCAGCAGTGCCCCCGCTGGGGGGGGCAGATCCTACGAGCAGTACTTC.

J is TRBJ2-2 and V is TRBV13; D perhaps matches TRBD2 (6 bases). V lost 5 bases to trimming and J lost 1 base, with 20 bases between them. CDR1 PRHDT and CDR2 FYEKMQ come from the germline V gene (reference sequence). The CDR3 has 18 amino acids. The CDR3 sequence: CASSHSSIIGGNTGELFF. CDR3 DNA: TGTGCCAGCAGCCATTCATCAATTATCGGGGGGAACACCGGGGAGCTGTTTTTT.

This chain joins TRBV7-8 and TRBJ2-7, with 7 bases identical to TRBD1. Germline assignment: CDR1 SGHVS and CDR2 FQNEAQ. CDR3 length: 13 amino acids. Germline trimming cut 5 bases from V and 4 bases from J; bases unmatched to any gene: 5. This CDR3 is CASSPDRVYEQYF. CDR3 nucleotides: TGTGCCAGCAGCCCCGACAGGGTTTACGAGCAGTACTTC.

This clone has a handful of counts. This chain uses TRBV5-1 with TRBJ2-3, with a weak D call TRBD2 (5 bases). Germline V gene sequence: CDR1 SGHRS, CDR2 YFSETQ. This CDR3 has 14 amino acids. The ends were cut back, 0 bases at V and 5 bases at J, with 10 bases in the middle. CDR3 protein: CASSLAGRRDTQYF. For the CDR3, the DNA is TGCGCCAGCAGCTTGGCGGGGAGACGAGATACGCAGTATTTT.

The rearrangement links TRBV18 to TRBJ2-7, with 8 bases aligning to TRBD1. Germline CDR1 KGHSH, CDR2 LQKENI. The CDR3 has 14 amino acids. V was pared by 3 bases and J by 1 base, with 2 bases of the junction left unmatched. The CDR3: CASSPTGASYEQYF. CDR3 in DNA: TGTGCCAGCTCACCGACAGGGGCGTCCTACGAGCAGTACTTC.

The V call is TRBV11-2, the J call TRBJ1-5, with TRBD1 as a possible D gene (5 bases). The germline CDR1 and CDR2 sequences are SGHAT and FQNNGV. With 0 bases removed from V and 12 bases from J, the gap between germline ends came to 12 bases. The CDR3 covers 13 residues. The CDR3 region is CASSLEGGGGQHF. DNA of the CDR3: TGTGCCAGCAGCTTAGAGGGAGGTGGGGGCCAGCATTTT.

The chain employs TRBV6-5 and TRBJ1-1; possible D gene TRBD1, 5 bases. Germline CDR1 and CDR2: MNHEY and SVGAGI. The CDR3 runs to 14 residues. Trimming left V 6 bases short and J 9 bases short, with 20 bases between. For the CDR3, the DNA is TGTGCCAGCAGGCAGGCTTCAGGGATCCTAAAAGCTTTCTTT. This encodes CASRQASGILKAFF.

This clone showed up just a few times. This chain connects TRBV2 to TRBJ2-3, with 9 bases fitting TRBD2. V was pared by 4 bases and J by 2 bases, with 7 bases of the junction left unmatched. The CDR3 length is 16 residues. CDR1 is SNHLY, CDR2 FYNNEI, per germline. CDR3 residues: CASSVEASGTTDTQYF. In nucleotides, the CDR3 is TGTGCCAGCAGTGTTGAGGCTAGCGGGACCACAGATACGCAGTATTTT.

This clone appeared a single time. V gene TRBV5-1 combines with J gene TRBJ2-1; D might be TRBD2 (5 bases). With 4 bases removed from V and 8 bases from J, the gap between germline ends came to 10 bases. From germline, CDR1 is SGHRS and CDR2 YFSETQ. The CDR3 is 12 amino acids. CDR3 nucleotides: TGCGCCAGCAGCAAGAGAGCGGATGAGCAGTTCTTC. This encodes CASSKRADEQFF.

The table lists this clone with a count of one. The chain joins TRBV6-6 to TRBJ2-7; 7 nucleotides align to TRBD1. In germline, CDR1 is MNHNY, CDR2 SVGAGI (reference sequence). This CDR3 spans 12 amino acids. V gave up 6 bases and J gave up 10 bases; unmatched junction bases: 9. The CDR3 here is CASRQDRALQYF. Here the CDR3 DNA reads TGTGCCAGCAGACAAGACAGGGCGCTACAGTACTTC.

The genes are TRBV4-3 and TRBJ1-3; D remains unclear. The V and J ends lost 2 bases and 2 bases respectively, with 13 bases between them. The CDR3 has 16 residues. CDR1 is LGHNA, CDR2 YSLEER, per germline. The DNA of the CDR3 is TGCGCCAGCAGCCAATCAACGGTGTTCCCTGGAAACACCATATATTTT. Protein product: CASSQSTVFPGNTIYF.

This chain connects TRBV9 to TRBJ1-2; the match to TRBD1 covers 9 bases. Germline-derived CDR1 and CDR2 are SGDLS and YYNGEE. Unmatched junction bases numbered 4, after V lost 3 bases and J lost 4 bases. This CDR3 spans 14 amino acids. The CDR3 region has the DNA TGTGCCAGCAGCGCCCTGACAGGGGGCTATGGCTACACCTTC. It is translated as CASSALTGGYGYTF. The variable domain in full, completed from reference TRBV9 and TRBJ1-2, reads DSGVTQTPKHLITATGQRVTLRCSPRSGDLSVYWYQQSLDQGLQFLIQYYNGEERAKGNILERFSAQQFPDLHSELNLSSLELGDSALYFCASSALTGGYGYTFGSGTRLTVV.

V is TRBV5-4 and J is TRBJ1-1, with 7 nucleotides matching TRBD1. Germline V gene lookup returns CDR1 SGHNT and CDR2 YYREEE (reference sequence). J lost 1 base, V lost 4 bases, and 4 bases had no gene match. The CDR3 length is 14 residues. For the CDR3, the DNA is TGTGCCAGCAGCACACAGGGGTGGAACACTGAAGCTTTCTTT. The encoded protein is CASSTQGWNTEAFF. The whole variable domain, remainder taken from reference TRBV5-4 and TRBJ1-1, is ETGVTQSPTHLIKTRGQQVTLRCSSQSGHNTVSWYQQALGQGPQFIFQYYREEENGRGNFPPRFSGLQFPNYSSELNVNALELDDSALYLCASSTQGWNTEAFFGQGTRLTVV.

This sequence joins TRBV18 and TRBJ2-7; 9 bases line up with TRBD1. The CDR3 is 15 residues long. Germline values: CDR1 KGHSH, CDR2 LQKENI. After removal of 3 bases from V and 4 bases from J, the junction contained 7 bases not matched to a gene. CDR3 residues: CASSPPTGTGYEQYF. The DNA of the CDR3 is TGTGCCAGCTCACCTCCGACAGGGACAGGGTACGAGCAGTACTTC.

The chain uses TRBV9 and TRBJ2-7, with TRBD1 as a possible D gene (5 bases). The V end lost 0 bases, the J end lost 0 bases, and 7 bases lay between the germline ends. Germline CDR1 SGDLS, CDR2 YYNGEE. The length of the CDR3 is 14 residues. This CDR3 is CASSVEGASYEQYF. The CDR3 DNA is TGTGCCAGCAGCGTAGAAGGGGCCTCCTACGAGCAGTACTTC.

The chain links TRBV19 to TRBJ2-7, with 7 bases fitting TRBD2. Germline loops: CDR1 LNHDA, CDR2 SQIVND (reference sequence). This CDR3 comprises 11 residues. The CDR3 DNA sequence: TGTCGCAGGCGGGGGTCCTACGAGCAGTACTTC. Encoded protein: CRRRGSYEQYF.

V and J are TRBV7-2 and TRBJ1-6; D remains ambiguous. Trimming left V 1 base short and J 10 bases short, with 8 bases between. There are 13 residues in the CDR3. Per germline, CDR1 SGHTA and CDR2 FQGNSA. CDR3 sequence reads: CASSLGLFSPLHF. CDR3 nucleotide sequence: TGTGCCAGCAGCTTAGGGCTGTTCTCACCCCTCCACTTT.

The V gene is TRBV27, the J gene TRBJ2-6; D gene ambiguous. The V and J ends lost 3 bases and 0 bases respectively, with 3 bases between them. CDR1 and CDR2 from the germline V gene are MNHEY and SMNVEV (reference sequence). The CDR3 is made up of 14 amino acids. CDR3 nucleotides: TGTGCCAGCAGTTTCGGCTCTGGGGCCAACGTCCTGACTTTC. Translating it yields CASSFGSGANVLTF.